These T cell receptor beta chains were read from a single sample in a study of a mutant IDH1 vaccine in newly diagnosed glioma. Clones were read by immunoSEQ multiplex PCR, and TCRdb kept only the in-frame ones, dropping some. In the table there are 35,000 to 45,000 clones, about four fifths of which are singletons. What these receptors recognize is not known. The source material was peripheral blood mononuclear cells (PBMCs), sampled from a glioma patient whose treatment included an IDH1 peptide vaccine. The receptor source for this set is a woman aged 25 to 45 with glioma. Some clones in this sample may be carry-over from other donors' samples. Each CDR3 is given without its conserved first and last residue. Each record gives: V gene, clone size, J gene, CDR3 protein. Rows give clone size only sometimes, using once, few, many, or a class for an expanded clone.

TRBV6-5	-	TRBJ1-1	ASSYGAGGSTEAF
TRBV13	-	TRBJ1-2	ASSLGLLNYGYT
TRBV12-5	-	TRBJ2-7	ASGLVSWETSSYEQY
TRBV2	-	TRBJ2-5	ASTGYLGAQY
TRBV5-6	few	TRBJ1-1	ASSFMKNTEAF
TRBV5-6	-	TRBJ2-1	ASSFGTVGPNEQF
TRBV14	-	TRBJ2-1	ASSQVPRGTTGNEQF
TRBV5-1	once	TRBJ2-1	ASSIQGADNEQF
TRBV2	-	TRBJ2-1	ASSSLGTGGYNEQF
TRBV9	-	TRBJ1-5	ASSVEEGAGQPQH
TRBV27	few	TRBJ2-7	ASTPGGSGRYEQY
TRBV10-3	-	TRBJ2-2	ASQTSSNTGELF
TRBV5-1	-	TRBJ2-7	ASSLGYEQY
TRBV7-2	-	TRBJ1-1	ASSLGQGRSAF
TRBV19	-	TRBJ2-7	ASSTYAGPTSGGHEQY
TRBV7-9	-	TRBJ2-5	ASGPSSGSQETQY
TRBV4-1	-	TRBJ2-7	ASSQDFTFPYEQY
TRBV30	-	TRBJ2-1	AWEAYNEQF
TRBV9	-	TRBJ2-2	ASSADTNTGELF
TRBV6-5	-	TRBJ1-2	ASTGQGVWGYT
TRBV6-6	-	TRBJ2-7	ASSATYEQY
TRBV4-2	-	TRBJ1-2	ASSQSRGNYGYT
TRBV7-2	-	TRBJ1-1	ASSLTAGGATEAF
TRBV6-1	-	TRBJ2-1	ASRGGFGYNEQF
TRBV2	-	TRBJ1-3	ASSDDRQYSSGNTIY
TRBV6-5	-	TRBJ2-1	ASSYVGLYNEQF
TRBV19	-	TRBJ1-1	ASSKGQGLTEAF
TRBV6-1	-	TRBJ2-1	ASSGGPQF
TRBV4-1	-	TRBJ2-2	ASSPKGNTGELF
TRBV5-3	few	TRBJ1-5	ARSLVTAPGQPQH
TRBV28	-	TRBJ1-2	ATKSQEGTVGYT
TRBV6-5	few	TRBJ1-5	ASGTGRPNQPQH
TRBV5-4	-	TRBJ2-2	ASSLRAGGATGELF
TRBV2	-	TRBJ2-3	ASSEGQGYTDTQY
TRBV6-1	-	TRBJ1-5	ASRLLQGGYQPQH
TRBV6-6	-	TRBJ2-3	ASSSRTSGRTDTQY
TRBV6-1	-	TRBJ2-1	ASLPGQGSNEQF
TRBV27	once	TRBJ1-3	ASSFSLGGGNTIY
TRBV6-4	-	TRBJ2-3	ASSDGVGGTDTQY
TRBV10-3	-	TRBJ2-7	AIRSDRLSYEQY